A selection of T cell receptor beta chains follows, all from one sample in a study of shared clonotypes between healthy human individuals. Libraries were prepared by immunoSEQ multiplex PCR; TCRdb keeps only in-frame clonotypes and omits some of them. The data show about 2.2 million clones, about 92% seen once. Input material: naive CD8+ T cells from PBMCs. All receptors derive from a man aged 18 to 29 in good health. Some clones in this sample may be carry-over from other donors' samples. Each CDR3 is given with its conserved first and last residue. D genes are given only for firm matches. Expanded clones get a size class; other rows say once, few or many, or leave the size out.

D: TRBD2; size: NA; J: TRBJ2-7; V: TRBV4-1; DNA: TGCGCCAGCAGCCAAACTAGCGGGAGCTCCTACGAGCAGTACTTC; CDR3: CASSQTSGSSYEQYF
D: NA; size: NA; J: TRBJ2-7; V: TRBV6-6; DNA: TGTGCCAGCAGTTTAACGGGACGTATTTCCTACGAGCAGTACTTC; CDR3: CASSLTGRISYEQYF
D: NA; size: NA; J: TRBJ2-5; V: TRBV18; DNA: TGTGCCAGCTCACCACCCGCCGTCCAAGAGACCCAGTACTTC; CDR3: CASSPPAVQETQYF
D: TRBD1; size: few; J: TRBJ1-1; V: TRBV4-3; DNA: TGCGCCAGCAGCCAATTCTTCAGGGGGGTAACTGAAGCTTTCTTT; CDR3: CASSQFFRGVTEAFF
D: NA; size: NA; J: TRBJ2-7; V: TRBV27; DNA: TGTGCCAGCAGTTTCGGGCCGGCGGGCTACGAGCAGTACTTC; CDR3: CASSFGPAGYEQYF
D: NA; size: once; J: TRBJ1-1; V: TRBV21-1; DNA: TGTGCCAGCAGCAAAAATCCTCAGGGCGATACCACTGAAGCTTTCTTT; CDR3: CASSKNPQGDTTEAFF
D: NA; size: once; J: TRBJ1-4; V: TRBV28; DNA: TGTGCCAGCAGTTTCGGGGGAATAGGTGAAAAACTGTTTTTT; CDR3: CASSFGGIGEKLFF
D: TRBD1; size: NA; J: TRBJ1-1; V: TRBV9; DNA: TGTGCCAGCAGCGCTGTGAGGGGGCGCAGAGGGAACACTGAAGCTTTCTTT; CDR3: CASSAVRGRRGNTEAFF
D: NA; size: NA; J: TRBJ1-2; V: TRBV4-1; DNA: TGCGCCAGCAGCCTTAGGGCCGAGGCCGCTAACTATGGCTACACCTTC; CDR3: CASSLRAEAANYGYTF
D: TRBD1; size: once; J: TRBJ2-7; V: TRBV7-9; DNA: TGTGCCAGCAGCCCGGGCGGCAGGGGGCCGACCTACGAGCAGTACTTC; CDR3: CASSPGGRGPTYEQYF
D: NA; size: NA; J: TRBJ2-2; V: TRBV27; DNA: TGTGCCAGCAGTTTTCTCAGGGGCGGAACCGGGGAGCTGTTTTTT; CDR3: CASSFLRGGTGELFF
D: NA; size: NA; J: TRBJ2-1; V: TRBV21-1; DNA: TGTGCCAGCAATTGGGGAAGCTCCTACAATGAGCAGTTCTTC; CDR3: CASNWGSSYNEQFF
D: NA; size: NA; J: TRBJ2-1; V: TRBV27; DNA: TGTGCCAGCAGTCCCACGACAGGTCCCTCCTACAATGAGCAGTTCTTC; CDR3: CASSPTTGPSYNEQFF
D: TRBD1; size: NA; J: TRBJ2-7; V: TRBV5-4; DNA: TGTGCCAGCAGCTTGGGCCGGGACAGAAGGTACGAGCAGTACTTC; CDR3: CASSLGRDRRYEQYF
D: NA; size: few; J: TRBJ2-4; V: TRBV11-2; DNA: TGTGCCAGCACCCCATTGACAGAGGAAAACATTCAGTACTTC; CDR3: CASTPLTEENIQYF
D: TRBD1; size: NA; J: TRBJ1-5; V: TRBV27; DNA: TGTGCCAGCAGTGTCAGACAGGGGGGAGGTCAGCCCCAGCATTTT; CDR3: CASSVRQGGGQPQHF
D: NA; size: once; J: TRBJ2-3; V: TRBV25-1; DNA: TGTGCCACCAGCTATACGCAGTATTTT; CDR3: CATSYTQYF
D: NA; size: NA; J: TRBJ2-1; V: TRBV4-3; DNA: TGCGCCAGCAGCCAAGACTTCCCCGGGAGTGGGGACAATGAGCAGTTCTTC; CDR3: CASSQDFPGSGDNEQFF
D: NA; size: NA; J: TRBJ1-4; V: TRBV7-9; DNA: TGTGCCAGCAGCCTACAGGGCGGAGGTGAAAAACTGTTTTTT; CDR3: CASSLQGGGEKLFF
D: NA; size: NA; J: TRBJ2-5; V: TRBV7-8; DNA: TGTGCCAGCAGCTTAGGGACTCTACAAGAGACCCAGTACTTC; CDR3: CASSLGTLQETQYF
D: NA; size: NA; J: TRBJ1-5; V: TRBV6-5; DNA: TGTGCCAGCAGCCCCAGGGGCGGACAGCCCCAGCATTTT; CDR3: CASSPRGGQPQHF
D: NA; size: NA; J: TRBJ2-1; V: TRBV19; DNA: TGTGCCAGTAGTATAGGACTGGGCGATGAGCAGTTCTTC; CDR3: CASSIGLGDEQFF
D: NA; size: NA; J: TRBJ2-7; V: TRBV5-1; DNA: TGCGCCAGCAGCTTGGCACGAGAATTCGAGCAGTACTTC; CDR3: CASSLAREFEQYF
D: NA; size: NA; J: TRBJ2-1; V: TRBV2; DNA: TGTGCCAGCAGTCCCAGGTTCGGCTCCTACAATGAGCAGTTCTTC; CDR3: CASSPRFGSYNEQFF
D: NA; size: NA; J: TRBJ1-1; V: TRBV7-3; DNA: TGTGCCAGCAGCTTATGGGCGAACACTGAAGCTTTCTTT; CDR3: CASSLWANTEAFF
D: TRBD1; size: NA; J: TRBJ1-1; V: TRBV4-3; DNA: TGCGCCAGCAGGGAAAACAGGGGCACCGTGAACACTGAAGCTTTCTTT; CDR3: CASRENRGTVNTEAFF
D: TRBD2; size: once; J: TRBJ2-7; V: TRBV5-4; DNA: TGTGCCAGCAGCCCTACAGATTACGGGACTAGCGGCTACGAGCAGTACTTC; CDR3: CASSPTDYGTSGYEQYF
D: NA; size: NA; J: TRBJ2-1; V: TRBV7-6; DNA: TGTGCCAGCAGCTCTCTAACTAACTACAATGAGCAGTTCTTC; CDR3: CASSSLTNYNEQFF
D: NA; size: NA; J: TRBJ2-7; V: TRBV4-1; DNA: TGCGCCAGCAGCCAAGACCCCAATGGTTCCTACGAGCAGTACTTC; CDR3: CASSQDPNGSYEQYF
D: TRBD1; size: NA; J: TRBJ1-1; V: TRBV9; DNA: TGTGCCAGCAGCGCGAACAGGGGGGTAGCTTTCTTT; CDR3: CASSANRGVAFF
D: NA; size: NA; J: TRBJ2-7; V: TRBV7-9; DNA: TGTGCCAGCAGCTTCACAGGAGCGACCTACGAGCAGTACTTC; CDR3: CASSFTGATYEQYF
D: TRBD1; size: NA; J: TRBJ1-1; V: TRBV6-1; DNA: TGTGCCAGCAGTGAATGGGACAGCACGAACACTGAAGCTTTCTTT; CDR3: CASSEWDSTNTEAFF
D: TRBD1; size: NA; J: TRBJ2-7; V: TRBV10-3; DNA: TGTGCCATCAGCTGGGACAGAGAATCCTACGAGCAGTACTTC; CDR3: CAISWDRESYEQYF
D: TRBD1; size: NA; J: TRBJ2-3; V: TRBV7-6; DNA: TGTGCCAGCAGCCTGGGGGGACAGGGGTCTTCTAGCACAGATACGCAGTATTTT; CDR3: CASSLGGQGSSSTDTQYF
D: NA; size: NA; J: TRBJ2-6; V: TRBV14; DNA: TGTGCCAGCAGCCAAGTGAGGGGGTCCCCCTCTGGGGCCAACGTCCTGACTTTC; CDR3: CASSQVRGSPSGANVLTF
D: NA; size: NA; J: TRBJ2-4; V: TRBV15; DNA: TGTGCCACCAGCGCCCGAAACTGGGACACTTTGGGAGCCAAAAACATTCAGTACTTC; CDR3: CATSARNWDTLGAKNIQYF
D: TRBD2; size: NA; J: TRBJ2-7; V: TRBV6-1; DNA: TGTGCCAGCAGCACAACTAGCGGGAGCTCCTACGAGCAGTACTTC; CDR3: CASSTTSGSSYEQYF
D: NA; size: NA; J: TRBJ1-5; V: TRBV19; DNA: TGTGCCAGTAGTATAAGTGGACCTTTAGGCAATCAGCCCCAGCATTTT; CDR3: CASSISGPLGNQPQHF
D: NA; size: NA; J: TRBJ2-5; V: TRBV7-6; DNA: TGTGCCAGCAGCGACCGGGAAGAACAAGAGACCCAGTACTTC; CDR3: CASSDREEQETQYF
D: TRBD2; size: NA; J: TRBJ2-2; V: TRBV7-9; DNA: TGTGCCAGCAGCTCCACACCCGGGACTAGCGGGAGACCCGGGGAGCTGTTTTTT; CDR3: CASSSTPGTSGRPGELFF
D: NA; size: NA; J: TRBJ2-5; V: TRBV11-2; DNA: TGTGCCAGCAGCTTAGATGGGTTCGGGGGATCAGCAGGAGAGACCCAGTACTTC; CDR3: CASSLDGFGGSAGETQYF
D: TRBD2; size: NA; J: TRBJ2-3; V: TRBV7-8; DNA: TGTGCCAGCAGCTCGACTAGCGGACGCACAGATACGCAGTATTTT; CDR3: CASSSTSGRTDTQYF
D: TRBD1; size: NA; J: TRBJ2-7; V: TRBV7-9; DNA: TGTGCCAGCAGCGGGGACAGCTTCTACGAGCAGTACTTC; CDR3: CASSGDSFYEQYF
D: NA; size: NA; J: TRBJ2-7; V: TRBV6-5; DNA: TGTGCCAGCAGTTTTACTCCGGACAGATCCTACGAGCAGTACTTC; CDR3: CASSFTPDRSYEQYF
D: TRBD1; size: NA; J: TRBJ2-5; V: TRBV5-4; DNA: TGTGCCAGCAGCTCAAGACAGGGGGAAGAGACCCAGTACTTC; CDR3: CASSSRQGEETQYF